The next 26 T cell receptor beta chains were all read from a single sample in a study of T cell responses to AZD1222 COVID-19 vaccine. Measured with immunoSEQ multiplex PCR; TCRdb has only the in-frame clones, and not every one. The sample carries approximately 98,000 clones, around 83% recorded once. The source was peripheral blood, collected on day 0 of AZD1222 vaccination. The receptors were gathered from an adult in good health.

As for this clone: In the same sample, other DNA sequences code for this CDR3. The chain couples TRBV10-3 to TRBJ2-5; D is unresolved. Trimming removed 0 bases at V and 5 bases at J, with 10 bases between. Germline V lookup: CDR1 ENHRY, CDR2 SYGVKD. CDR3 length: 14 residues. The CDR3 nucleotides are TGTGCCATCAGTGAGTCTGACCGAAGGGAGACCCAGTACTTC. Residues: CAISESDRRETQYF.

The chain joins TRBV7-9 to TRBJ1-1; TRBD1 agrees at 7 bases. Germline assignment: CDR1 SEHNR and CDR2 FQNEAQ (reference sequence). Germline trimming cut 5 bases from V and 4 bases from J; bases unmatched to any gene: 13. The CDR3 totals 16 residues. CDR3 loop: CASSPQGWGDGTEAFF. The CDR3 DNA is TGTGCCAGCAGCCCACAGGGGTGGGGGGATGGCACTGAAGCTTTCTTT.

This sequence joins TRBV18 and TRBJ1-6, with D unresolved. The CDR3 is made up of 13 amino acids. The germline gives CDR1 KGHSH, CDR2 LQKENI. Trimming stripped 3 bases from V and 14 bases from J, with 14 bases between. The CDR3 coding sequence is TGTGCCAGCTCACCGGGAGAAGGGAGAGCCCTCCACTTT. Amino acids: CASSPGEGRALHF.

Turning to this clone: The missing conserved phenylalanine or tryptophan at the end of this CDR3 makes a read error likely. No DNA is shown, since the ends of the CDR3 on it are uncertain; the CDR3 is the one TCRdb lists. J is TRBJ2-7 and V is TRBV20-1; TRBD1 was called by the table and not checked on the DNA. The CDR3 is 11 amino acids long, termini counted. CDR1 is DFQATT, CDR2 SNEGSKA, per germline (reference sequence). The CDR3 reads CSALLDRALVA.

The chain is built from TRBV2 and TRBJ1-2; no definite D call. In germline, CDR1 is SNHLY, CDR2 FYNNEI. The V end lost 0 bases, the J end lost 7 bases, and 12 bases lay between the germline ends. The CDR3 has 14 residues. The CDR3 protein is CASSEAVGYGGYTF. In nucleotides, the CDR3 is TGTGCCAGCAGTGAAGCTGTCGGGTACGGTGGCTACACCTTC.

The chain carries TRBV19 and TRBJ1-1; D is possibly TRBD1 (6 bases). Germline CDR1 LNHDA, CDR2 SQIVND (reference sequence). This CDR3 has 15 residues. Trimming stripped 10 bases from V and 1 base from J, with 19 bases between. DNA of the CDR3: TGTGCCACCAGATTGGACAGTTGGCAGAACACTGAAGCTTTCTTT. As protein: CATRLDSWQNTEAFF.

V is TRBV7-9 and J is TRBJ2-7; 9 bases are shared with TRBD1. Germline lookup yields CDR1 SEHNR and CDR2 FQNEAQ (reference sequence). The CDR3 loop spans 14 amino acids. J gave up 5 bases and V 3 bases, and 5 bases lay outside the gene matches. This chain's CDR3 is CASSFDRGADEQYF. The CDR3 DNA is TGTGCCAGCAGCTTCGACAGGGGGGCCGACGAGCAGTACTTC.

The chain carries TRBV6-1 and TRBJ2-7, with D uncertain. Germline CDR1 and CDR2: MNHNS and SASEGT. V was shortened by 1 base and J by 3 bases, with 1 base between the two germline ends. The CDR3 extends over 11 amino acids. As DNA, the CDR3 is TGTGCCAGCAGTGAAGACTACGAGCAGTACTTC. This codes for CASSEDYEQYF.

The gene calls are TRBV4-2 and TRBJ1-2, with D hard to call. Germline V lookup: CDR1 LGHNA, CDR2 YNFKEQ. The V and J ends lost 1 base and 3 bases respectively, with 12 bases between them. This CDR3 has 15 amino acids. The CDR3 here is CASSQAEGKDYGYTF. Written as DNA, the CDR3 is TGTGCCAGCAGCCAAGCTGAAGGGAAGGACTATGGCTACACCTTC.

The chain employs TRBV10-3 and TRBJ1-1; D is possibly TRBD1 (5 bases). Germline V lookup: CDR1 ENHRY, CDR2 SYGVKD. The CDR3 totals 14 residues. V was cut by 5 bases and J by 1 base, with 11 bases left in between. The CDR3 loop is CAISRDGGNTEAFF. The CDR3 coding sequence is TGTGCCATCAGTCGGGACGGTGGGAACACTGAAGCTTTCTTT.

The chain has TRBV2 and TRBJ1-5; D is unresolved. The V gene lost 6 bases and the J gene lost 2 bases, with 8 bases spanning the gap. This CDR3 region has 13 residues. Germline loops: CDR1 SNHLY, CDR2 FYNNEI. CDR3 DNA: TGTGCCAGCAGCTCAGAAGGCAATCAGCCCCAGCATTTT. Translated: CASSSEGNQPQHF.

The chain couples TRBV4-3 to TRBJ1-2; D unclear. Per the germline V gene, CDR1 is LGHNA and CDR2 is YSLEER. This CDR3 is 13 amino acids long. Trimming removed 0 bases from V and 4 bases from J, with 6 bases in between. The CDR3 region is CASSQDRSYGYTF. The CDR3 region has the DNA TGCGCCAGCAGCCAAGACAGGTCCTATGGCTACACCTTC.

The gene calls are TRBV27 and TRBJ1-1; TRBD1 matches 10 bases. V lost 5 bases, J lost 12 bases, and 12 bases stayed unmatched. From germline, CDR1 is MNHEY and CDR2 SMNVEV (reference sequence). This CDR3 contains 14 residues. The CDR3 is CASSVLGQGDRSFF. The CDR3, as DNA: TGTGCCAGCAGTGTGCTAGGACAGGGGGATAGGTCTTTCTTT.

This rearrangement joins TRBV5-1 to TRBJ1-1, with unresolved D. Germline CDR1 reads SGHRS; CDR2 reads YFSETQ. V lost 0 bases to trimming and J lost 0 bases, with 9 bases between them. The CDR3 contains 15 residues. CDR3 DNA: TGCGCCAGCAGCTTGGAAGGCAGCTTGAACACTGAAGCTTTCTTT. Protein sequence: CASSLEGSLNTEAFF.

The chain links TRBV29-1 to TRBJ2-1; the match to TRBD2 covers 7 bases. The CDR3 contains 16 residues. The germline V gene has CDR1 SQVTM and CDR2 ANQGSEA. Losses at the gene ends were 6 bases for V and 2 bases for J; bases not matched to a gene: 13. CDR3 nucleotides: TGCAGCGTGACACATCCGCTAGCGGATACCTACAATGAGCAGTTCTTC. Translating gives CSVTHPLADTYNEQFF.

This clone was seen once. This chain connects TRBV7-2 to TRBJ2-5, with D uncertain. The CDR3 contains 11 residues. Between the trimmed V and J ends, which lost 6 bases and 1 base, there was a span of 3 bases. Germline-derived CDR1 and CDR2 are SGHTA and FQGNSA. The CDR3 nucleotides are TGTGCCAGCAGTTCCCAAGAGACCCAGTACTTC. Protein: CASSSQETQYF.

The chain employs TRBV19 and TRBJ2-7; D possibly corresponds to TRBD1 (6 bases). Trimming removed 9 bases from V and 4 bases from J, with 16 bases in between. The germline V gene encodes CDR1 LNHDA and CDR2 SQIVND (reference sequence). CDR3 size: 13 residues. The chain's CDR3 is CASKQGSGYEQYF. As DNA, the CDR3 is TGTGCCAGCAAACAGGGCTCCGGGTACGAGCAGTACTTC.

This clone showed up just once. The rearrangement joins TRBV19 to TRBJ1-5; 10 bases are a match to TRBD1. CDR1 and CDR2 from the germline V gene are LNHDA and SQIVND (reference sequence). The CDR3 is made up of 13 amino acids. The J segment lost 7 bases and the V segment lost 5 bases, leaving 2 bases of the junction unmatched. CDR3 DNA: TGTGCCAGTAGTGGGACAGGGGAGCAGCCCCAGCATTTT. Its translation: CASSGTGEQPQHF.

The chain couples TRBV30 to TRBJ2-2; D uncertain. Germline V lookup: CDR1 GTSNPN, CDR2 SVGIG (reference sequence). This CDR3 has 13 amino acids. Between the trimmed V and J ends, which lost 0 bases and 5 bases, there was a span of 7 bases. This chain's CDR3 is CAWSVSETGELFF. The CDR3 DNA sequence: TGTGCCTGGAGTGTAAGCGAGACCGGGGAGCTGTTTTTT.

The chain combines TRBV7-2 with TRBJ1-3; unclear D gene. V dropped 1 base and J dropped 0 bases, with 10 bases sitting between them. This CDR3 contains 16 residues. Germline loops: CDR1 SGHTA, CDR2 FQGNSA. CDR3 nucleotides: TGTGCCAGCAGCTTAGGGCTTGGCTTCTCTGGAAACACCATATATTTT. Its protein product is CASSLGLGFSGNTIYF.

The chain is built from TRBV3-1 (or the pseudogene TRBV3-2) and TRBJ2-6; D is undetermined. Germline V gene sequence: CDR1 LGHDT, CDR2 YNNKEL (reference sequence). V was shortened by 1 base and J by 0 bases, with 4 bases between the two germline ends. The CDR3 is made up of 15 amino acids. CDR3 nucleotides: TGTGCCAGCAGCCAAGCCTTCTCTGGGGCCAACGTCCTGACTTTC. It encodes CASSQAFSGANVLTF.

The chain uses TRBV6-4 and TRBJ1-2; D remains ambiguous. The CDR3 covers 15 residues. In germline, CDR1 is MRHNA, CDR2 SNTAGT. Trimming took off 6 bases at V and 4 bases at J, with 18 bases between the two ends. CDR3 residues: CASSWSDKIPYGYTF. The CDR3 nucleotides are TGTGCCAGCAGCTGGAGTGACAAAATCCCCTATGGCTACACCTTC.

V and J are TRBV10-3 and TRBJ2-2, with 9 bases lining up with TRBD1. This CDR3 is built from 15 residues. V lost 6 bases to trimming and J lost 1 base; unmatched junction nucleotides: 3. Germline V gene data show CDR1 as ENHRY and CDR2 as SYGVKD. CDR3 DNA sequence: TGTGCCATCAGCCGGGACAGGGAGAACACCGGGGAGCTGTTTTTT. This translates into CAISRDRENTGELFF.

This clone was picked up a small number of times. V is TRBV9 and J is TRBJ1-1, with D unclear. There are 17 residues in the CDR3. Trimming shortened V by 3 bases and J by 0 bases, and 18 bases separated the two germline ends. Looked up from germline, CDR1 is SGDLS and CDR2 is YYNGEE. The CDR3 reads CASSALPDGGLNTEAFF. CDR3 coding DNA: TGTGCCAGCAGCGCCCTCCCGGACGGAGGATTGAACACTGAAGCTTTCTTT.

This chain connects TRBV15 to TRBJ1-4, with D possibly being TRBD1 (6 bases). Trimming removed 5 bases from V and 8 bases from J, with 18 bases in between. CDR1 and CDR2 (germline): LNHNV, YYDKDF (reference sequence). There are 15 residues in the CDR3. CDR3 nucleotides: TGTGCCACCAGCCCAGGGGACGACGGGTGGGAAAAACTGTTTTTT. Translating gives CATSPGDDGWEKLFF.

CDR3 amino acids: CAISVVTGELFF. The CDR3 region has the DNA TGTGCCATCAGTGTAGTCACCGGGGAGCTGTTTTTT. The chain combines TRBV10-3 with TRBJ2-2, with D unclear. This CDR3 is built from 12 residues. The germline V gene has CDR1 ENHRY and CDR2 SYGVKD. Trimming removed 4 bases at V and 4 bases at J, with 4 bases between.